The text below deals with one TCR beta chain. The antigen is not known. The CDR3 is made up of 14 amino acids. Unmatched junction bases numbered 4, after V lost 5 bases and J lost 4 bases. The germline V gene encodes CDR1 SEHNR and CDR2 FQNEAQ (reference sequence). Both 60 Vbeta primers and 13 Jbeta primers went into the PCR. Method: immunoSEQ multiplex PCR; TCRdb's copy keeps in-frame clones and lacks some. Of some 130,000 clones listed, 55% to 75% are singletons. This record belongs to a study of cytomegalovirus exposure and HLA in healthy donors. Broader study findings: Cytomegalovirus status was reportedly diagnosed by the classifier with high sensitivity and specificity.

Sequences were obtained from PBMCs. This receptor was obtained from a man aged 25 to 40 in good health and CMV-seropositive. The chain couples TRBV7-9 to TRBJ2-7; 11 bases match TRBD2. CDR3 in amino acids: CASSRTSGSYEQYF. The CDR3 DNA follows: TGTGCCAGCAGCCGGACTAGCGGGTCGTACGAGCAGTACTTC.